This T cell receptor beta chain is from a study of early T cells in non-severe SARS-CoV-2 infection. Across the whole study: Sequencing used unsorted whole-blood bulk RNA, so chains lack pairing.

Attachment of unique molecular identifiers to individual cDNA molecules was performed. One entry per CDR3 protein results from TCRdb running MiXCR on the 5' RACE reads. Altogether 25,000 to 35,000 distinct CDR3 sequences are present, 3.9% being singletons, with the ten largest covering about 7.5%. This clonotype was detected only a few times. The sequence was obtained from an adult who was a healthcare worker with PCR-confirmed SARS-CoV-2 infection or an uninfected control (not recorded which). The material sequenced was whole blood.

CDR3 amino acids: CASSLPGQSNSPLHF. As DNA, the CDR3 is TGTGCCAGCAGCCTTCCGGGACAGTCCAATTCACCCCTCCACTTT. This chain joins TRBV6-5 and TRBJ1-6; the match to TRBD1 covers 7 bases. Germline V gene lookup returns CDR1 MNHEY and CDR2 SVGAGI. Unmatched junction bases numbered 9, after V lost 6 bases and J lost 7 bases. This CDR3 contains 15 residues.